This entry is about one TCR beta chain. This entry belongs to a study of blood T cell repertoires in COVID-19. Background on the study: Both acute and convalescent COVID-19 samples were obtained from the United States, Italy and Spain. PBMCs, B-cell-depleted T cells, or T cells provided the cDNA or gDNA that made up the material.

Per the authors' pipeline: Using reference gene primer amplification, nucleated cell counts were estimated. The repertoire was sequenced with immunoSEQ multiplex PCR; TCRdb's copy has only in-frame clones and lacks some. Clone size and V and J calls were adopted from that table, with D and trimming inferred from the DNA. The sample records a few hundred thousand clones, 82% being singletons. Specimen: PBMCs or T cells enriched from blood (not recorded which). This receptor was obtained from a woman in her sixties or seventies who had recovered from COVID-19.

Written as DNA, the CDR3 is TGTGCCAGCATCCAACAGGGGGCCATGGAGACCCAGTACTTC. This sequence encodes CASIQQGAMETQYF. The V and J genes are TRBV5-5 and TRBJ2-5; TRBD1 matches 9 bases. Looked up from germline, CDR1 is SGHKS and CDR2 is YYEKEE (reference sequence). This CDR3 has 14 residues. The V segment lost 6 bases and the J segment 5 bases; nucleotides outside the gene matches: 8.